Here is one T cell receptor (beta chain) with its context. The data derive from a study of cytomegalovirus exposure and HLA in healthy donors. The primer mix had 60 Vbeta and 13 Jbeta primers. Generated by immunoSEQ multiplex PCR, the TCRdb table keeps only in-frame clones and is missing some. The top ten clones hold approximately 9.8% of a sample with some 170,000 clones, about 77% of them seen once. The CDR3 runs 13 residues. The V and J ends lost 5 bases and 2 bases respectively, with 9 bases between them. CDR1 MNHEY and CDR2 SVGAGI come from the germline V gene. This clonotype was obtained from a man younger than 30 in good health and CMV-seropositive. The sample taken for sequencing was PBMCs. This rearrangement joins TRBV6-5 to TRBJ1-2; perhaps TRBD1 as D (5 bases). The CDR3 DNA is TGTGCCAGCAGTGGGGCCCCCAACTATGGCTACACCTTC. It encodes CASSGAPNYGYTF.